A selection of T cell receptor beta chains follows, all from one sample in a study of breast tumors, draining lymph nodes, adjacent tissues. MiXCR was run by TCRdb on the multiplex PCR reads, yielding one entry per CDR3 protein. The sample contains over 20,000 distinct CDR3 sequences, 55% to 80% of which appear only once. The material sequenced was tumor-adjacent breast tissue. Receptors were obtained from a female donor with breast cancer. Some clones in this sample may be carry-over from other donors' samples. The CDR3 runs from the conserved cysteine through the conserved F or W. The order of the fields is J gene, CDR3 length, V gene, clone size, CDR3 protein. Clone sizes are given selectively: once, few, many, or a class where the clone is expanded.

TRBJ2-3 | 14 | TRBV24-1 | once | CATSGGPNTDTQYF
TRBJ1-5 | 14 | TRBV24-1 | . | CATSDPPLNQPQHF
TRBJ2-1 | 15 | TRBV20-1 | many | CSAKTGTSGSNEQFF
TRBJ2-3 | 16 | TRBV7-9 | . | CASSLRIQSHLDTQYF
TRBJ1-6 | 15 | TRBV7-2 | . | CASSPQTGGTSPLHF
TRBJ2-3 | 15 | TRBV10-3 | . | CAISESTSGTDTQYF
TRBJ2-1 | 14 | TRBV7-8 | many | CASSSIGQPNEQFF
TRBJ1-2 | 13 | TRBV7-8 | medium-sized | CASSLERNYGYTF
TRBJ2-7 | 12 | TRBV12-5 | few | CASGSSPSEQYF
TRBJ2-5 | 16 | TRBV7-2 | . | CASSLEGLAAQETQYF
TRBJ1-3 | 13 | TRBV20-1 | . | CSFGSYPGNTIYF
TRBJ2-3 | 14 | TRBV24-1 | . | CATSGRGATDTQYF
TRBJ1-2 | 15 | TRBV7-2 | . | CASSPRGQVIYGYPF
TRBJ2-7 | 14 | TRBV20-1 | once | CSASKGQGPYEQYF
TRBJ2-1 | 16 | TRBV2 | . | CASLRDLAGPYNEQFF
TRBJ1-2 | 12 | TRBV24-1 | . | CATRGDRDGYTF
TRBJ2-1 | 16 | TRBV25-1 | . | CASSLLAGADYNEQFF